This T cell receptor (beta chain) was captured in a study of blood T cell repertoires in COVID-19. Across the whole study: From the United States, Italy and Spain came samples of acute and convalescent COVID-19.

The sample holds one count of this clone. V was pared by 2 bases and J by 4 bases, with 4 bases of the junction left unmatched. CDR3 size: 14 residues. The germline V gene encodes CDR1 MNHEY and CDR2 SMNVEV (reference sequence). Clones were sequenced by immunoSEQ multiplex PCR, and TCRdb holds only the in-frame ones, with some missing. This table has fewer than 700,000 clones, roughly nine tenths appearing once. The rearrangement joins TRBV27 to TRBJ1-2; 7 bases are shared with TRBD1. The sequence was obtained from a woman aged 45-65 years with COVID-19, enrolled during active disease. The sample was peripheral blood. The CDR3 bases are TGTGCCAGCAGTTTACGACGGGACAGCTATGGCTACACCTTC. It encodes CASSLRRDSYGYTF.